This T cell receptor beta chain came from a study of blood T cell repertoires in COVID-19. Study in general: Collection of acute and convalescent COVID-19 samples took place in the United States, Italy and Spain.

Data came from immunoSEQ multiplex PCR; TCRdb stores just in-frame clones and leaves some out. This table holds more than 250,000 clones, 88% found once. The CDR3 length is 18 residues. Germline CDR1 LNHNV, CDR2 YYDKDF (reference sequence). The V and J ends lost 1 base and 5 bases, in that order; junction bases with no gene match: 10. The origin of this receptor is a young woman with COVID-19, enrolled during active disease. The sample was peripheral blood. The J gene is TRBJ2-5, the V gene TRBV15, with 13 bases matching TRBD2. The CDR3 DNA reads as TGTGCCACCAGCAGAGTATCGACTAGCGGGGGGCGGTGGGAGACCCAGTACTTC. This translates into CATSRVSTSGGRWETQYF.